These 10 T cell receptor beta chains came from one sample sequenced in a study of cytomegalovirus exposure and HLA in healthy donors. Primers for the PCR totalled 60 Vbeta and 13 Jbeta. Clones were sequenced by immunoSEQ multiplex PCR, and TCRdb holds only the in-frame ones, with some missing. This table has about 100,000 clones, more than 80% appearing once. Specimen: PBMCs. All receptors come from a man younger than 45 in good health and CMV-seronegative.

The rearrangement links TRBV4-1 to TRBJ2-1; tentatively, D is TRBD1 (5 bases). The germline V and J ends were trimmed by 4 bases and 4 bases, with 11 bases remaining between them. Germline assignment: CDR1 MGHRA and CDR2 YSYEKL. The CDR3 runs 14 residues. DNA for the CDR3: TGCGCCAGCAGCCGAGAAAGACAGTACAATGAGCAGTTCTTC. This gives the protein CASSRERQYNEQFF.

This clone is a singleton in its sample. The chain uses TRBV28 and TRBJ2-3, with D hard to call. The V end was cut by 2 bases, the J end by 2 bases, with 5 bases between. This CDR3 has 13 residues. Looked up from germline, CDR1 is MDHEN and CDR2 is SYDVKM. For the CDR3, the DNA is TGTGCCAGCAGTTTAGCAGTCACAGATACGCAGTATTTT. It specifies CASSLAVTDTQYF. The full variable domain, in which reference TRBV28 and TRBJ2-3 provide the parts outside the CDR3, is DVKVTQSSRYLVKRTGEKVFLECVQDMDHENMFWYRQDPGLGLRLIYFSYDVKMKEKGDIPEGYSVSREKKERFSLILESASTNQTSMYLCASSLAVTDTQYFGPGTRLTVL.

This rearrangement joins TRBV9 to TRBJ2-3, with 10 nucleotides matching TRBD2. Unmatched junction bases numbered 1, after V lost 0 bases and J lost 0 bases. Germline values: CDR1 SGDLS, CDR2 YYNGEE. The CDR3 covers 16 residues. CDR3 DNA: TGTGCCAGCAGCGTAGGAGCGGGGGGGAGCACAGATACGCAGTATTTT. It codes for CASSVGAGGSTDTQYF.

The chain has TRBV27 and TRBJ1-4, with a tentative D call TRBD1 (5 bases). V lost 5 bases and J 8 bases, leaving 18 bases between the germline ends. Germline V gene lookup returns CDR1 MNHEY and CDR2 SMNVEV (reference sequence). This CDR3 region has 15 residues. As DNA, the CDR3 is TGTGCCAGCAGTACCATGGGGGGAGTTCAGGAAAAACTGTTTTTT. It translates to CASSTMGGVQEKLFF.

This chain joins TRBV5-4 and TRBJ2-3; TRBD1 is a possible D gene (5 bases). Trimming took off 4 bases at V and 0 bases at J, with 15 bases between the two ends. The germline V gene has CDR1 SGHNT and CDR2 YYREEE (reference sequence). The CDR3 runs 16 residues. The CDR3 here is CASSPPRQGSTDTQYF. The CDR3 nucleotides are TGTGCCAGCAGCCCCCCGCGGCAGGGAAGCACAGATACGCAGTATTTT.

This chain connects TRBV2 to TRBJ2-5, with D possibly TRBD2 on 5 matching bases. The V end was cut by 9 bases, the J end by 5 bases, with 16 bases between. CDR1 SNHLY and CDR2 FYNNEI come from the germline V gene. This CDR3 is 13 amino acids long. CDR3 sequence reads: CARSRGGGETQYF. The CDR3 DNA is TGTGCCAGAAGCCGAGGAGGCGGGGAGACCCAGTACTTC. Based on the CDR3 plus reference TRBV2 and TRBJ2-5, the full variable domain is EPEVTQTPSHQVTQMGQEVILRCVPISNHLYFYWYRQILGQKVEFLVSFYNNEISEKSEIFDDQFSVERPDGSNFTLKIRSTKLEDSAMYFCARSRGGGETQYFGPGTRLLVL.

The chain joins TRBV5-4 to TRBJ2-2, with 11 bases lining up with TRBD2. CDR1 SGHNT and CDR2 YYREEE come from the germline V gene (reference sequence). The ends lost 5 bases at V and 1 base at J; junction bases unmatched: 13. The CDR3 has 19 amino acids. The CDR3 sequence: CASSNLDRGLAENTGELFF. CDR3 in DNA: TGTGCCAGCAGTAATTTGGACAGGGGACTAGCGGAGAACACCGGGGAGCTGTTTTTT.

The J gene is TRBJ1-2, the V gene TRBV28, with D unclear. Germline V gene lookup returns CDR1 MDHEN and CDR2 SYDVKM. V gave up 6 bases and J gave up 4 bases, with 15 bases separating them. This CDR3 is 14 amino acids long. CDR3 region: CASRPTWRGYGYTF. DNA for the CDR3: TGTGCCAGCAGACCCACGTGGCGGGGCTATGGCTACACCTTC.

The rearrangement joins TRBV12-5 to TRBJ2-1, with 7 bases identical to TRBD2. The CDR3 is 23 residues long. V lost 0 bases and J lost 2; bases outside the gene matches: 25. Germline values: CDR1 LGHNT, CDR2 FRNRAP. CDR3 region: CASGLVLTGGKFLAGVTYNEQFF. The CDR3 DNA reads as TGTGCTAGTGGTTTGGTACTAACAGGCGGCAAATTCTTGGCGGGGGTTACCTACAATGAGCAGTTCTTC.

In this sample, this clone turned up once. V gene TRBV4-2 combines with J gene TRBJ2-7; 7 bases are shared with TRBD1. The CDR3 totals 15 residues. Losses at the gene ends were 0 bases for V and 1 base for J; bases not matched to a gene: 3. CDR1 and CDR2 from the germline V gene are LGHNA and YNFKEQ. CDR3 bases: TGTGCCAGCAGCCAAGACGAGGGGGCGTCCTACGAGCAGTACTTC. Translating gives CASSQDEGASYEQYF.